Many counts were recorded for the clone carrying this T cell receptor (beta chain). The time point: sample taken at primary tumor resection. Unsorted whole RNA from tumor, nontumor lung or frozen PBMC underwent sequencing. TCRdb reprocessed the 5' RACE reads with MiXCR, giving one entry per CDR3 protein. The sample carries more than 50,000 distinct CDR3 sequences, roughly 7% recorded once. Between the trimmed V and J ends, which lost 6 bases and 5 bases, there was a span of 13 bases. Per germline, CDR1 SNHLY and CDR2 FYNNEI. The length of the CDR3 is 13 residues. The data were obtained in a study of spatial heterogeneity in lung cancer. About the study: As counted in raw reads, each unique TCR and UMI combination appeared more than ten times on average.

This material consisted of PBMCs, taken at surgery. The receptor's source is a female donor with early-stage non-small cell lung cancer. The rearrangement links TRBV2 to TRBJ2-5; D may be TRBD2 (7 bases). The DNA of the CDR3 is TGTGCCAGCAGGCGGGGGCTCGGGGAGACCCAGTACTTC. Its translation: CASRRGLGETQYF.